The entry below describes one TCR beta chain. Antigen specificity is unknown. The sample is drawn from a study of OX40 agonist ivuxolimab in advanced cancers. Overall study context: Antecedent anti-PD-1, anti-PD-L1 or anti-CTLA-4 therapy was permissible, with roughly 36% having received some. General observations from the study: CD4+ and CD8+ T cells in blood underwent clonal expansion by week 6 at 0.1 to 3.0 mg/kg. Relative to CD4+ cells, CD8+ T cells on average had more expanded clones.

Drawing of blood for sampling happened at baseline, at cycle 4 day 1, and at cycle 7 day 1. Libraries were prepared by immunoSEQ multiplex PCR; TCRdb keeps only in-frame clonotypes and omits some of them. This table has about 62,000 clones, 88% appearing once. The CDR3 covers 16 residues. Germline values: CDR1 MNHNY, CDR2 SVGAGI (reference sequence). V gave up 10 bases and J gave up 4 bases, with 25 bases separating them. This sequence was found in an adult with an advanced solid tumor such as melanoma, head and neck, liver or kidney cancer. This chain joins TRBV6-6 and TRBJ2-5, with D perhaps being TRBD1 or TRBD2 (6 bases each). Source: CD4+ or CD8+ T cells sorted from blood, taken in a trial of the OX40 agonist ivuxolimab. The CDR3 DNA sequence: TGTGCCACCGGGGCCTGGTCCTCGGGGGCCGCAGAGACCCAGTACTTC. It yields the protein CATGAWSSGAAETQYF.